The 14 T cell receptor beta chains listed next were all sequenced from one sample in a study of technical replicates of blood from four donors. Repertoires were generated with immunoSEQ multiplex PCR, while TCRdb's copy carries only in-frame clones and drops some. The table lists 100,000 or so clones, 96% of them singletons, with approximately 0.38% in the top ten. Sequences were obtained from T cells isolated from PBMCs. The receptors were gathered from a human donor in good health.

The chain is built from TRBV19 and TRBJ1-3; D is unresolved. Germline assignment: CDR1 LNHDA and CDR2 SQIVND (reference sequence). Between the trimmed V and J ends, which lost 5 bases and 0 bases, there was a span of 14 bases. The CDR3 loop spans 16 amino acids. The CDR3 DNA follows: TGTGCCAGTAGTGTAGTGGCGGATTACTCTGGAAACACCATATATTTT. Translation gives CASSVVADYSGNTIYF.

This sequence joins TRBV19 and TRBJ2-2; 7 positions match TRBD1. Germline CDR1 LNHDA, CDR2 SQIVND (reference sequence). The CDR3 is 16 residues long. V was clipped by 3 bases and J by 3 bases; unmatched bases: 7. The CDR3 here is CASSMGTDLYTGELFF. The CDR3 nucleotides read TGTGCCAGTAGTATGGGGACAGACCTTTACACCGGGGAGCTGTTTTTT.

The chain recombines TRBV9 with TRBJ1-1, with TRBD1 as a possible D gene (5 bases). The V end lost 4 bases, the J end lost 2 bases, and 9 bases lay between the germline ends. CDR1 and CDR2 (germline): SGDLS, YYNGEE. CDR3 length: 13 amino acids. The CDR3, as DNA: TGTGCCAGCAGCCTTCAGGGCAACACTGAAGCTTTCTTT. This sequence encodes CASSLQGNTEAFF.

The chain has TRBV18 and TRBJ2-1; 9 bases match TRBD1. Germline CDR1 KGHSH, CDR2 LQKENI. There are 15 residues in the CDR3. The V and J ends lost 8 bases and 6 bases, in that order; junction bases with no gene match: 11. This CDR3 reads CASPQTGGGSNEQFF. The DNA of the CDR3 is TGTGCCAGCCCCCAGACAGGGGGAGGTTCCAATGAGCAGTTCTTC.

The chain has TRBV7-2 and TRBJ2-3; 11 bases line up with TRBD2. CDR1 and CDR2 from the germline V gene are SGHTA and FQGNSA. This CDR3 spans 17 amino acids. Trimming took 3 bases from V and 2 from J; bases not matched to a gene: 7. The CDR3 sequence: CASSLEPTSGVTDTQYF. The CDR3 region has the DNA TGTGCCAGCAGCTTGGAACCGACTAGCGGGGTCACAGATACGCAGTATTTT.

The chain employs TRBV6-1 and TRBJ1-4, with 12 bases matching TRBD1. CDR1 and CDR2 (germline): MNHNS, SASEGT. The CDR3 consists of 18 residues. J gave up 3 bases and V 4 bases, and 9 bases lay outside the gene matches. The CDR3 reads CASSARDRGPPPNEKLFF. The CDR3 bases are TGTGCCAGCAGTGCCCGGGACAGGGGGCCTCCTCCTAATGAAAAACTGTTTTTT.

The gene calls are TRBV27 and TRBJ2-5; D possibly corresponds to TRBD1 (6 bases). Germline V lookup: CDR1 MNHEY, CDR2 SMNVEV (reference sequence). V dropped 5 bases and J dropped 4 bases, with 14 bases sitting between them. CDR3 size: 14 residues. CDR3 sequence: CASSPSLGGETQYF. The CDR3 nucleotides read TGTGCCAGCAGTCCCTCCCTAGGGGGAGAGACCCAGTACTTC.

The V and J genes are TRBV28 and TRBJ2-1, with 8 bases aligning to TRBD1. The CDR3 length is 16 residues. The V segment lost 5 bases and the J segment 1 base; nucleotides outside the gene matches: 7. CDR1 and CDR2 (germline): MDHEN, SYDVKM. The CDR3, as DNA: TGTGCCAGCAGTGCCTGGGGGACAGGATCCTACAATGAGCAGTTCTTC. Protein product: CASSAWGTGSYNEQFF.

The genes are TRBV5-1 and TRBJ2-3, with TRBD2 matching over 13 bases. The trim removed 0 bases at V and 6 bases at J, leaving 7 bases unmatched. The CDR3 runs to 17 residues. CDR1 is SGHRS, CDR2 YFSETQ, per germline. In nucleotides, the CDR3 is TGCGCCAGCAGCTTGGAAGACGGGACTAGCGGGATTGATACGCAGTATTTT. It is translated as CASSLEDGTSGIDTQYF.

J is TRBJ2-3 and V is TRBV7-3, with 8 nucleotides matching TRBD1. Trimming cost V 0 bases and J 5 bases; bases outside gene matches: 7. CDR1 and CDR2 from the germline V gene are SGHTA and FQGTGA. The CDR3 totals 16 residues. This CDR3 is CASSLTRGLSLDTQYF. The CDR3 DNA reads as TGTGCCAGCAGCTTAACCAGGGGGCTTTCATTAGATACGCAGTATTTT. Variable domain in full (rest from reference TRBV7-3 and TRBJ2-3): GAGVSQTPSNKVTEKGKYVELRCDPISGHTALYWYRQSLGQGPEFLIYFQGTGAADDSGLPNDRFFAVRPEGSVSTLKIQRTERGDSAVYLCASSLTRGLSLDTQYFGPGTRLTVL.

The chain employs TRBV9 and TRBJ2-1; D remains ambiguous. V was pared by 2 bases and J by 2 bases, with 11 bases between. The CDR3 has 15 residues. Germline-derived CDR1 and CDR2 are SGDLS and YYNGEE. The CDR3 region has the DNA TGTGCCAGCAGCGTCTCTAGTGAACCCTACAATGAGCAGTTCTTC. It encodes CASSVSSEPYNEQFF.

The genes are TRBV11-3 and TRBJ2-1, with a tentative D call TRBD2 (6 bases). Germline-derived CDR1 and CDR2 are SGHNT and YENEEA. V shed 5 bases and J shed 3 bases, with 14 bases lying between them. This CDR3 spans 15 amino acids. CDR3 amino acids: CASSGSSDLYNEQFF. CDR3 DNA sequence: TGTGCCAGCAGCGGCTCTAGCGACCTCTACAATGAGCAGTTCTTC.

This clone showed up just once. The rearrangement uses TRBV29-1 and TRBJ1-5; D is perhaps TRBD1 (5 bases). Germline V lookup: CDR1 SQVTM, CDR2 ANQGSEA. V gave up 4 bases and J gave up 0 bases, with 16 bases separating them. The CDR3 length is 16 residues. The CDR3 loop reads CSVGDSNSYSNQPQHF. The CDR3 DNA sequence: TGCAGCGTTGGTGACAGTAACAGCTATAGCAATCAGCCCCAGCATTTT.

The genes are TRBV19 and TRBJ2-7; 8 nucleotides line up with TRBD1. The CDR3 runs 13 residues. CDR1 and CDR2 from the germline V gene are LNHDA and SQIVND (reference sequence). The J segment lost 3 bases and the V segment lost 5 bases, leaving 3 bases of the junction unmatched. This CDR3 reads CASSPGQVYEQYF. The CDR3 DNA sequence: TGTGCCAGTAGTCCGGGACAGGTCTACGAGCAGTACTTC.